A selection of T cell receptor beta chains follows, all from one sample in a study of OX40 agonist ivuxolimab in advanced cancers. TCRdb's table, derived via immunoSEQ multiplex PCR, lists solely in-frame clones and lacks some. The table records 20,000 to 25,000 clones, around 80% of them present only once. This specimen consisted of CD4+ or CD8+ T cells sorted from blood, obtained in a trial of the OX40 agonist ivuxolimab. All receptors come from an adult with an advanced solid tumor such as melanoma, head and neck, liver or kidney cancer. Each CDR3 is given with its conserved first and last residue. Fields, in order: V gene, J gene, D gene, clone size, CDR3 protein, CDR3 DNA. A D gene is named only where the DNA matches it firmly. Size tells how often a clone was seen (once, few, many) or the class of an expanded clone, and some rows leave it out.

>TRBV29-1|TRBJ2-1|NA|NA
CSVRDRSRGQFF
TGCAGCGTGAGGGATCGGTCCCGAGGGCAGTTCTTC
>TRBV5-4|TRBJ2-7|NA|NA
CASSPLAGSYEQYF
TGTGCCAGCAGCCCACTTGCCGGGAGTTACGAGCAGTACTTC
>TRBV27|TRBJ1-3|NA|once
CASSLSSGPGNTIYF
TGTGCCAGCAGTTTATCGTCCGGACCTGGAAACACCATATATTTT
>TRBV27|TRBJ2-7|NA|NA
CASSPGPHYEQYF
TGTGCCAGCAGTCCAGGACCGCACTACGAGCAGTACTTC
>TRBV5-4|TRBJ2-1|NA|NA
CASSLEGVGNGQFF
TGTGCCAGCAGCTTGGAGGGGGTTGGGAATGGGCAGTTCTTC
>TRBV4-2|TRBJ2-3|TRBD2|few
CASSPQERGSTDTQYF
TGTGCCAGCAGCCCCCAGGAGCGGGGGAGCACAGATACGCAGTATTTT
>TRBV7-9|TRBJ2-1|TRBD2|NA
CASSSRLADTYNEQFF
TGTGCCAGCAGCTCCCGACTAGCGGATACCTACAATGAGCAGTTCTTC
>TRBV27|TRBJ2-3|TRBD2|NA
CASSFPVLAGETPSTDTQYF
TGTGCCAGCAGTTTCCCCGTCCTAGCGGGGGAGACTCCTAGCACAGATACGCAGTATTTT
>TRBV9|TRBJ2-2|NA|NA
CASSVGGGANTGELFF
TGTGCCAGCAGCGTAGGTGGTGGGGCGAACACCGGGGAGCTGTTTTTT
>TRBV9|TRBJ2-4|NA|NA
CASSVDPGRFAKNIQYF
TGTGCCAGCAGCGTAGATCCAGGGAGGTTCGCCAAAAACATTCAGTACTTC
>TRBV9|TRBJ1-6|NA|NA
CASSEGGKSPLHF
TGTGCCAGCAGCGAGGGTGGGAAATCACCCCTCCACTTT
>TRBV27|TRBJ1-2|TRBD1|NA
CASSLIGNSGTGAYGYTF
TGTGCCAGCAGTTTAATAGGAAATTCCGGGACAGGGGCCTATGGCTACACCTTC
>TRBV13|TRBJ1-2|TRBD1|NA
CASSATGARGGDYGYTF
TGTGCCAGCAGCGCGACAGGGGCCCGGGGTGGTGACTATGGCTACACCTTC
>TRBV6-5|TRBJ2-3|TRBD2|NA
CASSFTSEADTQYF
TGTGCCAGCAGTTTCACTAGCGAAGCAGATACGCAGTATTTT
>TRBV19|TRBJ2-2|TRBD1|NA
CASSYTGAHAINTGELFF
TGTGCCAGTAGTTATACAGGGGCCCATGCTATCAACACCGGGGAGCTGTTTTTT
>TRBV6-6|TRBJ1-2|NA|NA
CASSYSQSDGYTF
TGTGCCAGCAGTTATTCCCAGTCAGATGGCTACACCTTC
>TRBV5-4|TRBJ1-2|NA|NA
CASSLKRETGDYGYTF
TGTGCCAGCAGCTTGAAAAGGGAGACAGGAGACTATGGCTACACCTTC
>TRBV7-3|TRBJ2-2|NA|NA
CASSPRAGTANTGELFF
TGTGCCAGCAGCCCCCGCGCCGGGACGGCGAACACCGGGGAGCTGTTTTTT
>TRBV29-1|TRBJ2-5|NA|NA
CSVEDPVGEETQYF
TGCAGCGTTGAAGACCCGGTGGGTGAGGAGACCCAGTACTTC
>TRBV13|TRBJ2-7|NA|NA
CASSPWGEQGYEQYF
TGTGCCAGCAGCCCTTGGGGAGAACAGGGCTACGAGCAGTACTTC
>TRBV30|TRBJ2-7|NA|NA
CAWSWRGYEQYF
TGTGCCTGGAGTTGGAGGGGCTACGAGCAGTACTTC
>TRBV10-2|TRBJ2-7|NA|NA
CASSPGPYEQYF
TGCGCCAGCAGCCCTGGACCCTACGAGCAGTACTTC
>TRBV19|TRBJ1-1|NA|once
CASSIGFRGNTEAFF
TGTGCCAGTAGTATTGGTTTTCGGGGGAACACTGAAGCTTTCTTT
>TRBV5-5|TRBJ2-2|NA|NA
CASMPRGNTGELFF
TGTGCCAGCATGCCGAGGGGAAACACCGGGGAGCTGTTTTTT
>TRBV7-9|TRBJ2-1|TRBD2|NA
CASSLTSGIYNEQFF
TGTGCCAGCAGCTTGACTAGCGGGATCTACAATGAGCAGTTCTTC
>TRBV7-9|TRBJ2-1|NA|NA
CASSLGSHEQFF
TGTGCCAGCAGCTTAGGGAGCCATGAGCAGTTCTTC
>TRBV27|TRBJ2-7|NA|NA
CASSLDSRYEQYF
TGTGCCAGCAGTTTAGACTCCCGCTACGAGCAGTACTTC
>TRBV27|TRBJ2-1|NA|NA
CASSKAGSYNEQFF
TGTGCCAGCAGTAAAGCGGGTTCCTACAATGAGCAGTTCTTC
>TRBV9|TRBJ2-3|NA|NA
CASAVGNTDTQYF
TGTGCCAGCGCCGTGGGCAACACAGATACGCAGTATTTT
>TRBV7-9|TRBJ2-1|NA|NA
CASSLSGAPPYNEQFF
TGTGCCAGCAGCTTATCGGGGGCTCCACCCTACAATGAGCAGTTCTTC
>TRBV7-9|TRBJ2-7|NA|NA
CASSGSQTYEQYF
TGTGCCAGCAGTGGAAGCCAGACCTACGAGCAGTACTTC
>TRBV7-6|TRBJ1-1|NA|once
CASSLGIENTEAFF
TGTGCCAGCAGCTTAGGGATAGAAAACACTGAAGCTTTCTTT
>TRBV27|TRBJ1-5|NA|few
CASSWGGGNQPQHF
TGTGCCAGCAGCTGGGGTGGAGGCAATCAGCCCCAGCATTTT
>TRBV27|TRBJ2-7|NA|NA
CASSSHRPAYEQYF
TGTGCCAGCAGTTCCCACAGGCCGGCCTACGAGCAGTACTTC
>TRBV5-6|TRBJ1-5|TRBD1|NA
CASSTGTGNQPQHF
TGTGCCAGCAGCACCGGGACAGGTAATCAGCCCCAGCATTTT
>TRBV7-6|TRBJ1-1|NA|NA
CASSLRPVMGTEAFF
TGTGCCAGCAGCTTGAGGCCTGTAATGGGCACTGAAGCTTTCTTT
>TRBV6-5|TRBJ2-3|NA|NA
CASSYSRLADTQYF
TGTGCCAGCAGTTACTCGAGACTCGCAGATACGCAGTATTTT